The next 22 T cell receptor beta chains were all read from a single sample in a study of shared clonotypes between healthy human individuals. The table came from immunoSEQ multiplex PCR; TCRdb's copy has only in-frame clones and leaves some out. This table has about 2 million clones, over 85% appearing once. The naive CD8 fraction comprised CD45RO-negative cells positively selected for CCR7 and excluded terminally differentiated effector memory CD45RA+ cells. The specimen was naive CD8+ T cells sorted from blood. These receptors originate from a man aged 18 to 29 in good health.

The CDR3 nucleotides are TGTGCCAGCAGCAAATGGGACAGGCCCCACGAGCAGTACTTC. Its translation is CASSKWDRPHEQYF. V gene TRBV11-1 combines with J gene TRBJ2-7, with 8 bases fitting TRBD1. In germline, CDR1 is SGHAT, CDR2 FQDESV (reference sequence). The CDR3 extends over 14 amino acids. V lost 5 bases to trimming and J lost 5 bases; unmatched junction nucleotides: 8.

In DNA form, the CDR3 reads TGTGCCAGCAGCGTAGTGGAGGCCACCGGGGAGCTGTTTTTT. It codes for CASSVVEATGELFF. The chain is built from TRBV9 and TRBJ2-2; tentatively, D is TRBD2 (5 bases). The CDR3 totals 14 residues. Germline V gives CDR1 SGDLS, CDR2 YYNGEE. V lost 0 bases and J 4 bases, leaving 7 bases between the germline ends.

Concerning this clone itself: Other DNA sequences in this specimen translate into the identical CDR3. The chain uses TRBV4-1 and TRBJ2-7; TRBD2 is a possible D gene (6 bases). Germline CDR1 and CDR2: MGHRA and YSYEKL. Trimming stripped 1 base from V and 6 bases from J, with 7 bases between. The CDR3 runs 12 residues. CDR3 bases: TGCGCCAGCAGCCAAGTGGGGGGCGAGCAGTACTTC. Translation gives CASSQVGGEQYF.

The V gene is TRBV5-4, the J gene TRBJ2-5; 11 bases are a match to TRBD2. The CDR3 totals 15 residues. The germline V gene encodes CDR1 SGHNT and CDR2 YYREEE (reference sequence). J gave up 4 bases and V 2 bases, and 4 bases lay outside the gene matches. For the CDR3, the DNA is TGTGCCAGCAGCTTTAGCGGGGGGGCCCCAGAGACCCAGTACTTC. Translation gives CASSFSGGAPETQYF.

The rearrangement joins TRBV5-1 to TRBJ2-7; D might be TRBD2 (5 bases). Germline CDR1 and CDR2: SGHRS and YFSETQ. Between the trimmed V and J ends, which lost 1 base and 3 bases, there was a span of 11 bases. There are 14 residues in the CDR3. The CDR3 region is CASSLSGLHYEQYF. CDR3 sequence (DNA): TGCGCCAGCAGCTTGTCTGGACTGCACTACGAGCAGTACTTC.

V gene TRBV6-5 combines with J gene TRBJ2-7, with 11 nucleotides matching TRBD1. V shed 6 bases and J 2 bases; nucleotides not matched to a gene: 6. The CDR3 runs to 15 residues. From germline, CDR1 is MNHEY and CDR2 SVGAGI. CDR3 sequence (DNA): TGTGCCAGCAGCGGGACAGGGGGGTCCGCCTACGAGCAGTACTTC. Its translation: CASSGTGGSAYEQYF.

V usage is TRBV6-1 and J usage is TRBJ2-7; no reliable D call. The V end was cut by 1 base, the J end by 3 bases, with 16 bases between. CDR3 length equals 16 residues. The germline V gene has CDR1 MNHNS and CDR2 SASEGT. DNA of the CDR3: TGTGCCAGCAGTGAAGAGAAGTCCACGAGGATCTACGAGCAGTACTTC. This gives the protein CASSEEKSTRIYEQYF.

The chain couples TRBV28 to TRBJ1-1; D gene unclear. Per the germline V gene, CDR1 is MDHEN and CDR2 is SYDVKM. Trimming removed 3 bases from V and 6 bases from J, with 11 bases in between. This CDR3 has 13 residues. This CDR3 reads CASSFGNNAEAFF. CDR3 nucleotide sequence: TGTGCCAGCAGTTTCGGGAATAACGCTGAAGCTTTCTTT.

The chain links TRBV10-3 to TRBJ2-7; D may correspond to TRBD1 or TRBD2 (5 bases each). V lost 0 bases to trimming and J lost 4 bases, with 16 bases between them. From germline, CDR1 is ENHRY and CDR2 SYGVKD. The CDR3 has 16 amino acids. The CDR3 sequence is CAISESLTGGGYEQYF. DNA of the CDR3: TGTGCCATCAGTGAGTCGTTAACAGGTGGCGGGTACGAGCAGTACTTC.

This clone was seen a few times. This chain links TRBV2 with TRBJ1-6, with a tentative D call TRBD1 (5 bases). V lost 3 bases to trimming and J lost 8 bases, with 14 bases between them. The germline gives CDR1 SNHLY, CDR2 FYNNEI. This CDR3 comprises 15 residues. The CDR3 loop is CASSDFGRDDSPLHF. CDR3 bases: TGTGCCAGCAGTGATTTCGGCAGGGATGATTCACCCCTCCACTTT.

The chain has TRBV2 and TRBJ2-3; unclear D gene. The ends were cut back, 2 bases at V and 5 bases at J, with 20 bases in the middle. Germline loops: CDR1 SNHLY, CDR2 FYNNEI. The CDR3 runs 17 residues. The CDR3 DNA is TGTGCCAGCAGTGAACTCGGAGATACGGAATTGGGAGATACGCAGTATTTT. Translating it yields CASSELGDTELGDTQYF. Together with reference TRBV2 and TRBJ2-3, the CDR3 gives the full variable domain: EPEVTQTPSHQVTQMGQEVILRCVPISNHLYFYWYRQILGQKVEFLVSFYNNEISEKSEIFDDQFSVERPDGSNFTLKIRSTKLEDSAMYFCASSELGDTELGDTQYFGPGTRLTVL.

The V gene is TRBV27, the J gene TRBJ2-5; perhaps TRBD1 as D (6 bases). The CDR3 length is 16 residues. The V gene's germline CDR1 is MNHEY and CDR2 SMNVEV (reference sequence). The V gene lost 5 bases and the J gene lost 5 bases, with 21 bases spanning the gap. The CDR3: CASSPEGGRLSETQYF. CDR3 sequence (DNA): TGTGCCAGCAGTCCGGAAGGGGGTCGACTCAGCGAGACCCAGTACTTC.

The chain uses TRBV6-5 and TRBJ2-7; D might be TRBD1 (6 bases). CDR3 size: 13 residues. The germline V and J ends were trimmed by 6 bases and 0 bases, with 9 bases remaining between them. CDR1 and CDR2 from the germline V gene are MNHEY and SVGAGI. The DNA of the CDR3 is TGTGCCAGCAGCCGACAGGCCTCCTACGAGCAGTACTTC. It codes for CASSRQASYEQYF.

The chain employs TRBV7-9 and TRBJ2-7; D possibly matches TRBD1 or TRBD2 (5 bases each). The CDR3 covers 13 residues. CDR1 and CDR2 (germline): SEHNR, FQNEAQ (reference sequence). V lost 4 bases, J lost 5 bases, and 12 bases lay in between. CDR3 region: CASSSGTVDEQYF. DNA of the CDR3: TGTGCCAGCAGCTCAGGGACCGTCGACGAGCAGTACTTC.

The chain recombines TRBV6-9 with TRBJ1-5; the match to TRBD1 covers 7 bases. Looked up from germline, CDR1 is MNHGY and CDR2 is SVAAGI. Trimming at V came to 6 bases and at J to 2 bases, leaving 13 bases not matched to a gene. This CDR3 spans 17 amino acids. The CDR3 spells CASSNRPSGGGNQPQHF. The CDR3 DNA reads as TGTGCCAGCAGCAATCGGCCCTCAGGGGGGGGCAATCAGCCCCAGCATTTT.

Turning to this clone: The sample holds other DNA sequences that translate to the same CDR3. CDR3 nucleotide sequence: TGTGCCAGCAGCTCGCCCGCTTCCTACGAGCAGTACTTC. Encoded protein: CASSSPASYEQYF. This rearrangement joins TRBV7-9 to TRBJ2-7; the D is unclear. Germline V gene data show CDR1 as SEHNR and CDR2 as FQNEAQ (reference sequence). This CDR3 has 13 amino acids. Trimming took 4 bases from V and 1 from J, leaving 8 bases between them.

The genes are TRBV28 and TRBJ2-7; TRBD1 agrees at 10 bases. There are 15 residues in the CDR3. Germline lookup yields CDR1 MDHEN and CDR2 SYDVKM. V was pared by 5 bases and J by 5 bases, with 9 bases of the junction left unmatched. This CDR3 is CASSPSGTGVHEQYF. The CDR3 region has the DNA TGTGCCAGCAGTCCCTCCGGGACAGGGGTCCACGAGCAGTACTTC.

This clone appeared once. This sequence joins TRBV9 and TRBJ2-3; D might be TRBD1 or TRBD2, each matching 6 bases. Per germline, CDR1 SGDLS and CDR2 YYNGEE. Trimming pared 5 bases from V and 0 bases from J, leaving 10 bases between. The CDR3 consists of 14 residues. For the CDR3, the DNA is TGTGCCAGCAGAGAGGGGGGAAGCACAGATACGCAGTATTTT. Amino acids: CASREGGSTDTQYF.

J is TRBJ1-3 and V is TRBV14; D is unclear. This CDR3 comprises 17 residues. In germline, CDR1 is SGHDN, CDR2 FVKESK. The V and J ends lost 1 base and 0 bases respectively, with 13 bases between them. The CDR3 spells CASSQGEGGPSGNTIYF. The CDR3 DNA is TGTGCCAGCAGCCAAGGGGAGGGCGGTCCCTCTGGAAACACCATATATTTT.

The V call is TRBV9, the J call TRBJ1-1; TRBD1 aligns across 7 bases. The V segment lost 4 bases and the J segment 1 base; nucleotides outside the gene matches: 4. This CDR3 is 14 amino acids long. The V gene's germline CDR1 is SGDLS and CDR2 YYNGEE. The CDR3 bases are TGTGCCAGCAGCACGGGACAGTCGAACACTGAAGCTTTCTTT. The encoded protein is CASSTGQSNTEAFF.

The CDR3, as DNA: TGTGCCTGGAAGGGGGTCGGACCTCGATCGGGCCTGGGACTCTATGGCTACACCTTC. Its translation is CAWKGVGPRSGLGLYGYTF. The gene calls are TRBV30 and TRBJ1-2; TRBD1 might be the D (6 bases). This CDR3 is built from 19 residues. Germline CDR1 and CDR2: GTSNPN and SVGIG (reference sequence). V gave up 4 bases and J gave up 4 bases, with 31 bases separating them.

This chain uses TRBV10-3 with TRBJ2-3; D may be TRBD1 (5 bases). Germline-derived CDR1 and CDR2 are ENHRY and SYGVKD. Deletions cut 5 bases from V and 3 bases from J, with 18 bases between. The CDR3 extends over 16 amino acids. CDR3 amino acids: CAISPSGAVWTDTQYF. In DNA form, the CDR3 reads TGTGCCATCAGTCCCTCTGGGGCCGTATGGACAGATACGCAGTATTTT.